Shown below are 14 T cell receptor beta chains from a single sample sequenced in a study of blood T cell repertoires in COVID-19 (dated by TCRdb to about 2020). Library preparation was by the immunoSEQ multiplex PCR assay. Drawn from immuneACCESS, this table holds only the in-frame rearrangements with V and J called that TCRdb kept. Clones are partly lost; checked studies trace under half to an unresolved V gene and leave the rest unexplained. Within this sample are 150,000 to 200,000 clones, with about four fifths of them counted one time only. The ten largest clones take up approximately 6.9% of the sample. The sequenced material came from peripheral blood. The receptor set was obtained from a man in his 60s with acute or convalescent COVID-19.

CDR3 sequence reads: CASSLSFRGDTQYF. The CDR3 DNA follows: TGTGCCAGCAGCTTATCCTTTAGGGGAGATACGCAGTATTTT. This chain connects TRBV7-8 to TRBJ2-3; a weak D match, TRBD1 (5 bases). This CDR3 is 14 amino acids long. The V end lost 2 bases, the J end lost 5 bases, and 11 bases lay between the germline ends. CDR1 is SGHVS, CDR2 FQNEAQ, per germline.

The chain joins TRBV7-3 to TRBJ2-3; D is undetermined. The germline V gene has CDR1 SGHTA and CDR2 FQGTGA. This CDR3 is 14 amino acids long. The ends were cut back, 5 bases at V and 0 bases at J, with 9 bases in the middle. The CDR3 protein is CASSPSTSTDTQYF. The CDR3 nucleotides are TGTGCCAGCAGCCCAAGCACGAGCACAGATACGCAGTATTTT.

A few counts support this clone. The chain is built from TRBV19 and TRBJ2-3; D is ambiguous. The germline V gene has CDR1 LNHDA and CDR2 SQIVND (reference sequence). The CDR3 length is 15 residues. V gave up 4 bases and J gave up 0 bases, with 11 bases separating them. The CDR3 sequence: CASSSDRASTDTQYF. The CDR3 DNA sequence: TGTGCCAGTAGTAGCGATAGAGCTAGCACAGATACGCAGTATTTT. Looking up the rest from reference TRBV19 and TRBJ2-3 gives the full variable domain: DGGITQSPKYLFRKEGQNVTLSCEQNLNHDAMYWYRQDPGQGLRLIYYSQIVNDFQKGDIAEGYSVSREKKESFPLTVTSAQKNPTAFYLCASSSDRASTDTQYFGPGTRLTVL.

The chain uses TRBV28 and TRBJ2-7; 9 positions match TRBD1. Germline CDR1 reads MDHEN; CDR2 reads SYDVKM. After removal of 3 bases from V and 5 bases from J, the junction contained 5 bases not matched to a gene. The CDR3 has 14 amino acids. The CDR3: CASSLTGGSHEQYF. The CDR3 DNA reads as TGTGCCAGCAGTTTGACAGGGGGTTCCCACGAGCAGTACTTC.

The rearrangement links TRBV4-3 to TRBJ1-2; 8 bases line up with TRBD1. There are 15 residues in the CDR3. Unmatched junction bases numbered 4, after V lost 4 bases and J lost 0 bases. Germline assignment: CDR1 LGHNA and CDR2 YSLEER. CDR3 sequence (DNA): TGCGCCAGCAGCCGGACAGGGCGGGCTAACTATGGCTACACCTTC. It specifies CASSRTGRANYGYTF.

This sequence joins TRBV4-3 and TRBJ1-2; 9 nucleotides line up with TRBD1. Germline V gives CDR1 LGHNA, CDR2 YSLEER. The CDR3 is 16 amino acids. Unmatched junction bases numbered 9, after V lost 2 bases and J lost 5 bases. The CDR3 protein is CASSQKRSGTGYGYTF. DNA of the CDR3: TGCGCCAGCAGCCAAAAAAGATCCGGGACAGGGTATGGCTACACCTTC.

V gene TRBV10-3 combines with J gene TRBJ2-2; the match to TRBD1 covers 7 bases. Germline V gene lookup returns CDR1 ENHRY and CDR2 SYGVKD. The CDR3 spans 16 residues. J was trimmed by 7 bases and V by 4 bases; bases with no gene match: 12. This chain's CDR3 is CAISGTGRNRGGELFF. The CDR3 DNA is TGTGCCATCAGTGGGACAGGAAGAAATCGGGGCGGGGAGCTGTTTTTT.

This clone showed up just once. The V gene is TRBV5-4, the J gene TRBJ2-1, with TRBD2 identical over 8 bases. CDR1 is SGHNT, CDR2 YYREEE, per germline (reference sequence). V trimming: 3 bases; J trimming: 8 bases; junction bases outside the gene matches: 7. The CDR3 loop spans 14 amino acids. CDR3 sequence: CASSSQPTSDEQFF. As DNA, the CDR3 is TGTGCCAGCAGCTCCCAGCCGACTAGCGATGAGCAGTTCTTC.

The chain couples TRBV19 to TRBJ2-1; possibly TRBD1 for D (6 bases). The CDR3 extends over 13 amino acids. Germline lookup yields CDR1 LNHDA and CDR2 SQIVND (reference sequence). V lost 5 bases and J 10 bases, leaving 15 bases between the germline ends. Here the CDR3 reads CASSPYAGEEQFF. The CDR3 DNA reads TGTGCCAGTAGTCCCTACGCAGGGGAAGAGCAGTTCTTC.

The chain links TRBV6-1 to TRBJ1-6, with D hard to call. V lost 4 bases and J lost 0, with 10 bases in between. Germline values: CDR1 MNHNS, CDR2 SASEGT. This CDR3 contains 16 residues. CDR3 protein: CASSGTWSSYNSPLHF. CDR3 DNA sequence: TGTGCCAGCAGTGGTACTTGGAGCTCCTATAATTCACCCCTCCACTTT.

The chain uses TRBV2 and TRBJ1-2, with D perhaps TRBD1 (6 bases). Germline CDR1 SNHLY, CDR2 FYNNEI. This CDR3 is 14 amino acids long. The V gene lost 2 bases and the J gene lost 6 bases, with 13 bases spanning the gap. DNA for the CDR3: TGTGCCAGCAGTGAACGGCAGGGGAACCATGGCTACACCTTC. It encodes CASSERQGNHGYTF.

The J gene is TRBJ2-5, the V gene TRBV2; no clear D. Germline CDR1 reads SNHLY; CDR2 reads FYNNEI. The CDR3 is 14 amino acids. V lost 7 bases to trimming and J lost 1 base, with 13 bases between them. Here the CDR3 reads CASKIGPGQETQYF. Written as DNA, the CDR3 is TGTGCCAGCAAAATAGGCCCAGGCCAAGAGACCCAGTACTTC. The full variable domain, completed using reference TRBV2 and TRBJ2-5, is EPEVTQTPSHQVTQMGQEVILRCVPISNHLYFYWYRQILGQKVEFLVSFYNNEISEKSEIFDDQFSVERPDGSNFTLKIRSTKLEDSAMYFCASKIGPGQETQYFGPGTRLLVL.

The V and J genes are TRBV7-2 and TRBJ2-1, with TRBD2 matching over 7 bases. The CDR3 totals 16 residues. From germline, CDR1 is SGHTA and CDR2 FQGNSA. With 2 bases clipped from V and 4 bases from J, the junction kept 8 bases outside the gene matches. The CDR3: CASSLSSAGAYNEQFF. The CDR3 nucleotides read TGTGCCAGCAGCTTATCATCGGCGGGAGCTTACAATGAGCAGTTCTTC.

This clone appeared a few times. V gene TRBV5-5 combines with J gene TRBJ1-3; no firm D call. The CDR3 covers 14 residues. Trimming cost V 1 base and J 0 bases, with 5 bases left between them. Per germline, CDR1 SGHKS and CDR2 YYEKEE (reference sequence). This CDR3 reads CASSLILSGNTIYF. CDR3 DNA sequence: TGTGCCAGCAGCTTGATACTCTCTGGAAACACCATATATTTT.